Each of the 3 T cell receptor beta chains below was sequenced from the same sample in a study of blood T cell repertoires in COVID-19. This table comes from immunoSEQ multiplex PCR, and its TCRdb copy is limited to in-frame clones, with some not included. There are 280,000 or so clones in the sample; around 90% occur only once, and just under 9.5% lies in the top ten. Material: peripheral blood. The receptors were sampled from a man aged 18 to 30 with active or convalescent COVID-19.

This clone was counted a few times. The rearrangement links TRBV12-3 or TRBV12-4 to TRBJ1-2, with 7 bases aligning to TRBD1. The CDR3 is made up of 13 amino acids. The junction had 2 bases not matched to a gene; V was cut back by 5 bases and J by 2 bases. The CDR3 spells CASSKGQNYGYTF. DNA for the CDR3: TGTGCCAGCAGTAAGGGACAGAACTATGGCTACACCTTC.

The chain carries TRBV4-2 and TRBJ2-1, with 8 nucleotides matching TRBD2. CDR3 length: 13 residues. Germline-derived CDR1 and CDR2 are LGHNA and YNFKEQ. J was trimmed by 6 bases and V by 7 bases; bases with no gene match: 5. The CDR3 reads CASTGLAGNEQFF. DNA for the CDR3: TGTGCCAGCACCGGACTAGCCGGCAATGAGCAGTTCTTC.

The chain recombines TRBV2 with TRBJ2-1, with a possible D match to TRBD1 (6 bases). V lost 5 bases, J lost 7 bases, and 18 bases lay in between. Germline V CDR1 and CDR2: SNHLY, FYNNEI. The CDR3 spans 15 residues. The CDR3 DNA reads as TGTGCCAGCAGTCGGACAGTCGTAATAGGGAATGAGCAGTTCTTC. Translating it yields CASSRTVVIGNEQFF.